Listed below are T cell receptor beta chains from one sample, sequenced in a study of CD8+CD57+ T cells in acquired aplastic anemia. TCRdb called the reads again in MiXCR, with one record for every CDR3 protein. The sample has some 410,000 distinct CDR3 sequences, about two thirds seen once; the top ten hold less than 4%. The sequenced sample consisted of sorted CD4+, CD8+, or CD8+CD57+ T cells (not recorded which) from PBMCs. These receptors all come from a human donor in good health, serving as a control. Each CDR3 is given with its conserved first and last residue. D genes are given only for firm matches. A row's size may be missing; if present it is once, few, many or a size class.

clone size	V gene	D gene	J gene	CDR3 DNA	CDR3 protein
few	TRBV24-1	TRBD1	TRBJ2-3	TGTGCCAGCAGCCCCGGGACAGGTACAGATACGCAGTATTTT	CASSPGTGTDTQYF
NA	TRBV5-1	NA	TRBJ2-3	TGCGCCAGCAGCTTACCCGGACGGGCCTATACGCAGTATTTT	CASSLPGRAYTQYF
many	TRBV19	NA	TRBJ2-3	TGTGCCAGTAGAGACAGAACTAGCACAGATACGCAGTATTTT	CASRDRTSTDTQYF
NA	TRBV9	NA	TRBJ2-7	TGTGCCACCAGTCCCGGGGTCGGGGAGCAGTACTTC	CATSPGVGEQYF
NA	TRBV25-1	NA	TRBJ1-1	TGTGCCAGCAGTTGGGGTGGTGAAGCTTTCTTT	CASSWGGEAFF
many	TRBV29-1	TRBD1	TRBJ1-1	TGCAGCGTCGGGGACAGGGAAGCTTTCTTT	CSVGDREAFF
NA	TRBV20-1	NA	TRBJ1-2	TGCAGCGTTGGTGACAGTCGAGCTCTTGACTATGGCTACACCTTC	CSVGDSRALDYGYTF
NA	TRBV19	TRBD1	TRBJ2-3	TGTGCCAGTAGCATGGACAGGGGCCCCGATACGCAGTATTTT	CASSMDRGPDTQYF
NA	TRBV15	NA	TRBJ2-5	TGTGCCGCCAGCAGTTACGGTAGCGGACTCCAAGAGACCCAGTACTTC	CAASSYGSGLQETQYF
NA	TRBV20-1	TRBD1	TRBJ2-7	TGCAGTACTGGGCCGGGGACAGGGACCTCCTACGAGCAGTACTTC	CSTGPGTGTSYEQYF